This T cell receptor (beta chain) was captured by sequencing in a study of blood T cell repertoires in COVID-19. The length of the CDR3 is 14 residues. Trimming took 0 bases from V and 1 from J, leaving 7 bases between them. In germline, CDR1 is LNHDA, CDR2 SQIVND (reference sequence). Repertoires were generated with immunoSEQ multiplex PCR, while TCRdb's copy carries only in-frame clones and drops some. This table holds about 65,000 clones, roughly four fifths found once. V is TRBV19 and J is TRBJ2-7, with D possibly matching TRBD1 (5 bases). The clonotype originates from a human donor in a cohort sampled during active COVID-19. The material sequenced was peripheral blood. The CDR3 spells CASSIEGASYEQYF. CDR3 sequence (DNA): TGTGCCAGTAGTATAGAAGGGGCTTCCTACGAGCAGTACTTC.